This T cell receptor (beta chain) was profiled in a study of T cell clonality in common variable immunodeficiency. General observations from the study: TCRbeta clonality was increased in CVID versus healthy controls.

Trimming cost V 2 bases and J 10 bases, with 15 bases left between them. Looked up from germline, CDR1 is SGHTA and CDR2 is FQGTGA. The CDR3 is 15 amino acids. This clone was observed at least ten times. Its target is unknown. Read sequence stops 3 residues before the CDR3 end, and the germline J gene provides the missing end. Repertoires were generated with immunoSEQ multiplex PCR, while TCRdb's copy carries only in-frame clones and drops some. Singletons are absent from the sample, which has tens of thousands of clones. This TCR derives from a person aged 18 to 69 in good health. Sequenced input: peripheral blood mononuclear cells. V gene TRBV7-3 combines with J gene TRBJ1-6; maybe TRBD1 (6 bases). The sequenced CDR3 bases are TGTGCCAGCAGCTTAGACAACAGGGTTGGATCACCC. It translates to CASSLDNRVGSP. The full CDR3 reads CASSLDNRVGSPLHF.